This T cell receptor beta chain was identified during a study of blood T cell repertoires in COVID-19. Overall study context: Samples came from the United States, Italy and Spain, spanning acute and convalescent COVID-19. T cells, B-cell-depleted T cells, or PBMCs supplied cDNA or gDNA.

In the source study's methods: Nucleated cell number was recorded as an estimate derived from reference gene primer amplification. Using immunoSEQ multiplex PCR, the repertoire was profiled, and TCRdb retains in-frame clones only, with some absent. V, J and clone size are taken as reported in that table, and D and trimming were inferred from the DNA itself. The sample has about 200,000 clones; 88% are singletons. The TCR sequence derives from a man aged 18 to 29 with active or convalescent COVID-19. Sequenced sample: peripheral blood.

In nucleotides, the CDR3 is TGTGCCAGCAGCTTGGGGACAGGTTTCGGTCTAATCGGGAGTGGCTACACCTTC. Translation: CASSLGTGFGLIGSGYTF. The chain is built from TRBV7-9 and TRBJ1-2; TRBD1 aligns across 8 bases. CDR3 length equals 18 residues. The germline CDR1 and CDR2 sequences are SEHNR and FQNEAQ (reference sequence). V was pared by 3 bases and J by 7 bases, with 19 bases of the junction left unmatched. The full variable domain, in which reference TRBV7-9 and TRBJ1-2 provide the parts outside the CDR3, is DTGVSQNPRHKITKRGQNVTFRCDPISEHNRLYWYRQTLGQGPEFLTYFQNEAQLEKSRLLSDRFSAERPKGSFSTLEIQRTEQGDSAMYLCASSLGTGFGLIGSGYTFGSGTRLTVV.